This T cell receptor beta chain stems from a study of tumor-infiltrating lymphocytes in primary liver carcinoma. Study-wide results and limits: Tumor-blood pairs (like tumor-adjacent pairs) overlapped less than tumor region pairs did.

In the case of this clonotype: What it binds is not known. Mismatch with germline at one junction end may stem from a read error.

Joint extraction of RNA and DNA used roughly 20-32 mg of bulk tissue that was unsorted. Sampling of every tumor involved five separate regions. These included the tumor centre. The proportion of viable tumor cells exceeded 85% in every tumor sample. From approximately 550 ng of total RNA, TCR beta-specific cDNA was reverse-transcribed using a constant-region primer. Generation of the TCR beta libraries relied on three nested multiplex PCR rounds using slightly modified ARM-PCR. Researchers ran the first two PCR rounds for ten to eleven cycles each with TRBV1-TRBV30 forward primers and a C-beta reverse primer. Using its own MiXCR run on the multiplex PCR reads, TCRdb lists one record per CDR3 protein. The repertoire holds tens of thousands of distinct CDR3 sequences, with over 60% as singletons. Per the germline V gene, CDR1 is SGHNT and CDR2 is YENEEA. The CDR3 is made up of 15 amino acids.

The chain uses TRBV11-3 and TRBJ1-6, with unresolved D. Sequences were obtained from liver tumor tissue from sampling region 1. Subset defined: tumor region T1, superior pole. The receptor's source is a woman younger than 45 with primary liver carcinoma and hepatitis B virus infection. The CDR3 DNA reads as TGTGCTAGCAGCTTTAGGTGGAGCTATAATTCACCCTTCCACTTT. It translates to CASSFRWSYNSPFHF.